These T cell receptor beta chains were read from a single sample in a study of blood T cells in healthy people across ages. Via MiXCR, TCRdb re-called the 5' RACE reads, giving one row per CDR3 protein. The sample holds about 780,000 distinct CDR3 sequences, 35% to 50% seen once. Sequenced sample: blood. Receptors were obtained from a man older than 75 in good health. Each CDR3 is given with its conserved first and last residue. D genes are given only for firm matches. Rows may omit the clone size; those that give it use once, few, many or a size class.

v_gene	abundance	d_gene	j_gene	CDR3aa	CDR3nt
TRBV28	.	.	TRBJ2-5	CASSSGREYQETQYF	TGTGCCAGCAGTTCGGGACGGGAGTACCAAGAGACCCAGTACTTC
TRBV12-3/TRBV12-4	.	.	TRBJ2-1	CAGSMGAAPYNEQFF	TGTGCCGGCAGTATGGGGGCCGCCCCCTACAATGAGCAGTTCTTC
TRBV7-2	few	TRBD2	TRBJ2-5	CASSGGLAEQETQYF	TGTGCCAGCAGCGGCGGACTAGCGGAACAAGAGACCCAGTACTTC
TRBV6-5	.	.	TRBJ2-5	CASSYSRATETQYF	TGTGCCAGCAGTTACTCGCGAGCCACAGAGACCCAGTACTTC
TRBV5-1	.	.	TRBJ1-1	CASSPDGRNTEAFF	TGCGCCAGCAGCCCAGACGGACGGAACACTGAAGCTTTCTTT
TRBV5-1	.	.	TRBJ1-4	CASSSFSGAADNEKLFF	TGCGCCAGCAGCTCATTTTCCGGGGCGGCAGATAATGAAAAACTGTTTTTT
TRBV15	.	.	TRBJ1-5	CGTLRVQHF	TGTGGGACCTTAAGGGTACAGCATTTT
TRBV4-1	few	TRBD2	TRBJ2-5	CASSQEGLAGNNEQYF	TGTGCCAGCAGCCAAGAGGGGCTAGCGGGTAACAATGAGCAGTACTTC
TRBV25-1	.	TRBD1	TRBJ2-1	CTSSGAGTEVQFF	TGTACCAGCAGTGGCGCCGGGACAGAGGTGCAGTTCTTC
TRBV12-3/TRBV12-4	.	TRBD2	TRBJ2-7	CASSPGLVSEQYF	TGTGCCAGCAGTCCGGGACTAGTGAGCGAGCAGTACTTC
TRBV5-1	.	TRBD1	TRBJ2-1	CASSAGTGYNEQFF	TGCGCCAGCAGCGCCGGGACAGGCTACAATGAGCAGTTCTTC
TRBV2	few	TRBD1	TRBJ1-2	CASSEAGGAEYGYTF	TGTGCCAGCAGTGAAGCAGGGGGCGCAGAATATGGCTACACCTTC
TRBV28	.	.	TRBJ2-5	CASSLRDQETQYF	TGTGCCAGCAGTCTCAGGGACCAAGAGACCCAGTACTTC
TRBV20-1	.	TRBD2	TRBJ2-1	CSARSWSGADNEQFF	TGCAGTGCTAGGTCTTGGAGCGGGGCCGACAATGAGCAGTTCTTC
TRBV7-9	few	TRBD1	TRBJ2-6	CASSGGDRVVSGANVLTF	TGTGCCAGCAGTGGGGGCGACAGGGTTGTCTCTGGGGCCAACGTCCTGACTTTC
TRBV24-1	.	.	TRBJ2-3	CATSDPARGFRTDTQYF	TGTGCCACCAGTGACCCGGCGAGAGGTTTTAGAACAGATACGCAGTATTTT
TRBV7-9	.	TRBD2	TRBJ2-1	CASSSRGSGGGVNEQFF	TGTGCCAGCAGTTCCCGCGGGAGCGGAGGCGGGGTCAATGAGCAGTTCTTC
TRBV5-1	many	.	TRBJ2-3	CASSFQVGTDTQYF	TGCGCCAGCAGCTTCCAGGTTGGCACAGATACGCAGTATTTT
TRBV29-1	many	.	TRBJ1-2	CSVERDFNYGYTF	TGCAGCGTTGAAAGGGATTTTAACTATGGCTACACCTTC
TRBV25-1	.	.	TRBJ1-1	CASSEQENTEAFF	TGTGCCAGCAGTGAGCAGGAGAACACTGAAGCTTTCTTT
TRBV5-6	.	.	TRBJ1-1	CASSLGFGDTGTEAFF	TGTGCCAGCAGCTTGGGGTTTGGGGACACAGGCACTGAAGCTTTCTTT
TRBV29-1	.	TRBD2	TRBJ2-4	CSVGPSGSSNEQYF	TGCAGCGTTGGACCTAGCGGGAGTAGCAATGAGCAGTACTTC
TRBV6-6	.	.	TRBJ2-2	CASSYSLWSGELFF	TGTGCCAGCAGTTATTCTTTGTGGAGCGGGGAGCTGTTTTTT
TRBV4-1	.	TRBD2	TRBJ2-7	CASSPTASGRASEQYF	TGCGCCAGCAGCCCAACTGCCAGCGGGAGGGCCTCCGAGCAGTACTTC
TRBV28	.	.	TRBJ2-3	CASSNHRTGDTQYF	TGTGCCAGCAGTAACCACAGGACGGGAGATACGCAGTATTTT
TRBV5-1	.	.	TRBJ1-6	CASSRHAVGTGPGSPLHF	TGCGCCAGCAGCCGCCATGCGGTTGGAACAGGGCCCGGTTCACCCCTCCACTTT
TRBV24-1	.	.	TRBJ2-1	CATSDRLSGTSYNEQFF	TGTGCCACCAGTGACCGGCTTTCCGGGACCTCCTACAATGAGCAGTTCTTC
TRBV29-1	few	TRBD1	TRBJ1-1	CSVERDRGLGAFF	TGCAGCGTTGAAAGGGACAGGGGATTGGGAGCTTTCTTT
TRBV7-2	.	.	TRBJ2-7	CASSPKSGLGEQYF	TGTGCCAGCAGCCCCAAGTCGGGGCTGGGCGAGCAGTACTTC
TRBV11-2	few	.	TRBJ1-2	CASSLGQDRGYTF	TGTGCCAGCAGCTTAGGGCAGGATCGCGGCTACACCTTC
TRBV3-1	.	.	TRBJ1-2	CASSQDNPRYGYTF	TGTGCCAGCAGCCAAGACAACCCTAGGTATGGCTACACCTTC
TRBV7-3	few	TRBD2	TRBJ2-1	CASSRAGTNNEQFF	TGTGCCAGCAGCCGTGCCGGGACTAACAATGAGCAGTTCTTC